These 18 T cell receptor beta chains were all obtained from the same sample, sequenced in a study of CD8+ T cells in alopecia areata. cDNA prepared by RNA extraction and subsequent reverse transcription served as the template for sequencing. Assay: immunoSEQ multiplex PCR; the TCRdb copy retains only in-frame clones and omits some. The table includes almost 250,000 clones, 65% to 70% detected once. Sequencing used CD4+ T cells sorted from blood, obtained at week 0. The receptor set was obtained from a human donor with alopecia areata.

The chain has TRBV30 and TRBJ2-4; D remains ambiguous. Germline V gives CDR1 GTSNPN, CDR2 SVGIG (reference sequence). The V end was cut by 0 bases, the J end by 5 bases, with 8 bases between. CDR3 length equals 13 residues. For the CDR3, the DNA is TGTGCCTGGAGTGTCGACAATGAAAACATTCAGTACTTC. It is translated as CAWSVDNENIQYF.

This clone came up once. This chain joins TRBV9 and TRBJ2-7; 8 bases agree with TRBD1. CDR3 size: 15 residues. Germline CDR1 and CDR2: SGDLS and YYNGEE. V lost 3 bases to trimming and J lost 6 bases; unmatched junction nucleotides: 11. The CDR3: CASSAGLPGTGEQYF. The CDR3 region has the DNA TGTGCCAGCAGCGCGGGACTCCCCGGGACAGGCGAGCAGTACTTC.

Only one count was recorded for this clone. The chain is built from TRBV6-5 and TRBJ2-1; 7 positions agree with TRBD2. The CDR3 is 14 residues long. CDR1 is MNHEY and CDR2 is SVGAGI in the germline V gene. Losses at the gene ends were 0 bases for V and 9 bases for J; bases not matched to a gene: 5. The DNA for the CDR3 is TGTGCCAGCAGTTACTCCCTCGGGGGGTCTGAGCAGTTCTTC. It specifies CASSYSLGGSEQFF.

The chain uses TRBV5-1 and TRBJ2-5; weak D call: TRBD2 (5 bases). With 1 base removed from V and 5 bases from J, the gap between germline ends came to 12 bases. Germline V lookup: CDR1 SGHRS, CDR2 YFSETQ. This CDR3 comprises 14 residues. The CDR3 nucleotides are TGCGCCAGCAGCTTGTCTCAGCGGACGGAGACCCAGTACTTC. Its protein product is CASSLSQRTETQYF.

The chain employs TRBV7-2 and TRBJ1-5; D is unresolved. Trimming cost V 1 base and J 4 bases, with 5 bases left between them. Germline-derived CDR1 and CDR2 are SGHTA and FQGNSA. The CDR3 consists of 13 residues. CDR3 nucleotides: TGTGCCAGCAGCTTAGAACGGAATCAGCCCCAGCATTTT. It translates to CASSLERNQPQHF. Together with reference TRBV7-2 and TRBJ1-5, the CDR3 gives the full variable domain: GAGVSQSPSNKVTEKGKDVELRCDPISGHTALYWYRQSLGQGLEFLIYFQGNSAPDKSGLPSDRFSAERTGGSVSTLTIQRTQQEDSAVYLCASSLERNQPQHFGDGTRLSIL.

The chain links TRBV7-8 to TRBJ1-1; no clear D gene. The germline V gene encodes CDR1 SGHVS and CDR2 FQNEAQ. This CDR3 is built from 13 residues. V dropped 3 bases and J dropped 1 base, with 6 bases sitting between them. This chain's CDR3 is CASSLAGNTEAFF. As DNA, the CDR3 is TGTGCCAGCAGCTTGGCAGGGAACACTGAAGCTTTCTTT.

The CDR3 DNA is TGTGCCAGCACCAAAGATGTAGGGGCTGGAAACACCATATATTTT. This codes for CASTKDVGAGNTIYF. This chain uses TRBV11-2 with TRBJ1-3, with D maybe TRBD1 (5 bases). V dropped 7 bases and J dropped 2 bases, with 15 bases sitting between them. Germline V gene lookup returns CDR1 SGHAT and CDR2 FQNNGV. This CDR3 region has 15 residues.

This clone appeared a few times. This chain links TRBV20-1 with TRBJ1-2; 7 bases are shared with TRBD1. The CDR3 consists of 11 residues. Germline assignment: CDR1 DFQATT and CDR2 SNEGSKA (reference sequence). CDR3 bases: TGCAGGGTACAGGGGTTGGATGGCTACACCTTC. Amino acid sequence: CRVQGLDGYTF.

V usage is TRBV2 and J usage is TRBJ2-1; D ambiguous. Trimming removed 8 bases from V and 2 bases from J, with 7 bases in between. Germline V CDR1 and CDR2: SNHLY, FYNNEI. This CDR3 is 12 amino acids long. CDR3: CASRRTYNEQFF. In DNA, the CDR3 is TGTGCCAGCCGCAGGACCTACAATGAGCAGTTCTTC.

The chain links TRBV7-9 to TRBJ2-5, with D maybe TRBD2 (5 bases). The CDR3 is 16 amino acids. The V gene lost 3 bases and the J gene lost 5 bases, with 19 bases spanning the gap. Germline assignment: CDR1 SEHNR and CDR2 FQNEAQ (reference sequence). CDR3 nucleotides: TGTGCCAGCAGCTTGAAGTTCGGGGTCGATCCGGAGACCCAGTACTTC. Protein product: CASSLKFGVDPETQYF.

This clone was picked up a small number of times. The chain has TRBV29-1 and TRBJ2-3, with D tentatively TRBD2 (5 bases). The V end was cut by 1 base, the J end by 0 bases, with 14 bases between. The CDR3 is 16 residues long. Germline V CDR1 and CDR2: SQVTM, ANQGSEA. The chain's CDR3 is CSVEGGAGFSTDTQYF. The DNA of the CDR3 is TGCAGCGTTGAAGGGGGTGCGGGTTTTAGCACAGATACGCAGTATTTT.

The chain links TRBV7-2 to TRBJ2-5; 9 nucleotides align to TRBD2. CDR1 is SGHTA, CDR2 FQGNSA, per germline. This CDR3 is 15 amino acids long. The V segment lost 5 bases and the J segment 5 bases; nucleotides outside the gene matches: 9. The CDR3 protein is CASSTIAGGRETQYF. Here the CDR3 DNA reads TGTGCCAGCAGCACAATTGCGGGGGGGCGGGAGACCCAGTACTTC.

The chain has TRBV2 and TRBJ1-2; unclear D gene. With 8 bases removed from V and 7 bases from J, the gap between germline ends came to 8 bases. Germline V gives CDR1 SNHLY, CDR2 FYNNEI. The length of the CDR3 is 10 residues. CDR3 in DNA: TGTGCCAGCCGGATGGGTGGCTACACCTTC. It encodes CASRMGGYTF.

The chain combines TRBV25-1 with TRBJ1-1; D gene uncertain. With 5 bases removed from V and 1 base from J, the gap between germline ends came to 14 bases. The CDR3 runs 15 residues. Germline CDR1 reads MGHDK; CDR2 reads SYGVNS. The CDR3 DNA reads TGTGCCAGCAGTACCTCTAGGGTGGGGAACACTGAAGCTTTCTTT. This codes for CASSTSRVGNTEAFF.

The chain carries TRBV2 and TRBJ1-1; 7 bases are a match to TRBD1. The CDR3 covers 13 residues. Germline CDR1 and CDR2: SNHLY and FYNNEI. The trim removed 6 bases at V and 8 bases at J, leaving 9 bases unmatched. The CDR3 nucleotides are TGTGCCAGCAGGGGGGACAGTCGGGTCGAAGCTTTCTTT. It yields the protein CASRGDSRVEAFF.

This clone appeared once. The rearrangement links TRBV10-3 to TRBJ2-7; D is unresolved. This CDR3 has 14 amino acids. Per the germline V gene, CDR1 is ENHRY and CDR2 is SYGVKD. Deletions cut 6 bases from V and 0 bases from J, with 12 bases between. CDR3 sequence reads: CAISASIPSYEQYF. The DNA for the CDR3 is TGTGCCATCAGCGCGTCCATTCCCTCCTACGAGCAGTACTTC.

The chain joins TRBV5-1 to TRBJ2-3; D unresolved. Trimming took off 4 bases at V and 2 bases at J, with 11 bases between the two ends. CDR3 length equals 14 residues. Germline CDR1 and CDR2: SGHRS and YFSETQ. CDR3 sequence (DNA): TGCGCCAGCAGCGAAAAAAGCAACACAGATACGCAGTATTTT. Its protein is CASSEKSNTDTQYF. Drawing the rest from reference TRBV5-1 and TRBJ2-3, the complete variable domain is KAGVTQTPRYLIKTRGQQVTLSCSPISGHRSVSWYQQTPGQGLQFLFEYFSETQRNKGNFPGRFSGRQFSNSRSEMNVSTLELGDSALYLCASSEKSNTDTQYFGPGTRLTVL.

The chain combines TRBV29-1 with TRBJ2-5, with D possibly called TRBD1 or TRBD2 (6 bases each). V lost 4 bases to trimming and J lost 6 bases, with 15 bases between them. The CDR3 has 13 residues. Germline V lookup: CDR1 SQVTM, CDR2 ANQGSEA. CDR3 sequence (DNA): TGCAGCGTTGTGGGGGCGGAGGGGAAGACCCAGTACTTC. It yields the protein CSVVGAEGKTQYF.